The 19 T cell receptor beta chains given below trace back to one sample, sequenced in a study of T cell changes during pregnancy in multiple sclerosis. The method was immunoSEQ multiplex PCR; TCRdb's version includes in-frame clones alone and lacks a portion of them. The sample includes 40,000 to 45,000 clones, 91% seen only once; the top ten take about 0.5%. The sample in question was CD4+ T cells from peripheral blood mononuclear cells, obtained in the second trimester of pregnancy. Every receptor here comes from a female donor in good health, enrolled as a control in a pregnancy study.

The V call is TRBV19, the J call TRBJ2-6, with D possibly matching TRBD2 (5 bases). This CDR3 spans 14 amino acids. V lost 8 bases to trimming and J lost 2 bases, with 10 bases between them. Germline V lookup: CDR1 LNHDA, CDR2 SQIVND (reference sequence). The CDR3 loop reads CASWAGTGANVLTF. In DNA form, the CDR3 reads TGTGCCAGTTGGGCGGGCACTGGGGCCAACGTCCTGACTTTC.

This clone was found once. The rearrangement links TRBV11-2 to TRBJ2-5; the match to TRBD2 covers 12 bases. The CDR3 runs to 17 residues. With 2 bases clipped from V and 5 bases from J, the junction kept 9 bases outside the gene matches. Germline V gene data show CDR1 as SGHAT and CDR2 as FQNNGV. In DNA, the CDR3 is TGTGCCAGCAGCTTATCCCTAGCGGGAGGGCCGTGGGAGACCCAGTACTTC. Its translation: CASSLSLAGGPWETQYF.

The chain has TRBV27 and TRBJ2-5, with unresolved D. The CDR3 consists of 11 residues. The germline gives CDR1 MNHEY, CDR2 SMNVEV (reference sequence). V gave up 6 bases and J gave up 1 base, with 3 bases separating them. CDR3 residues: CASRSQETQYF. CDR3 coding DNA: TGTGCCAGCAGGAGCCAAGAGACCCAGTACTTC.

The chain has TRBV5-1 and TRBJ2-5; 13 bases agree with TRBD2. Germline V CDR1 and CDR2: SGHRS, YFSETQ. The J segment lost 2 bases and the V segment lost 4 bases, leaving 17 bases of the junction unmatched. The CDR3 length is 20 residues. The CDR3 region has the DNA TGCGCCAGCAGCACAACCGGGACAGTATCGGGACTAGCGGGGCAAGAGACCCAGTACTTC. Protein product: CASSTTGTVSGLAGQETQYF.

The chain has TRBV18 and TRBJ2-3, with 7 bases identical to TRBD1. Germline CDR1 reads KGHSH; CDR2 reads LQKENI. Trimming cost V 3 bases and J 2 bases; bases outside gene matches: 5. The CDR3 totals 15 residues. The CDR3 bases are TGTGCCAGCTCACCGGGACAGCTCTCCACAGATACGCAGTATTTT. Its translation is CASSPGQLSTDTQYF.

A single count supports this clone. Sequence at one end of the junction differs from germline and may be a read error. The J gene is TRBJ2-7, the V gene TRBV15; possible D gene TRBD2, 5 bases. Germline assignment: CDR1 LNHNV and CDR2 YYDKDF (reference sequence). The CDR3 spans 12 residues. CDR3 sequence reads: CATSREWSSRVF. DNA for the CDR3: TGTGCCACCAGCAGAGAATGGTCTAGCCGGGTATTC.

The V gene is TRBV27, the J gene TRBJ1-6; D might be TRBD1 (5 bases). The CDR3 is 19 amino acids. V lost 1 base and J 0 bases, leaving 16 bases between the germline ends. The germline CDR1 and CDR2 sequences are MNHEY and SMNVEV (reference sequence). CDR3 DNA sequence: TGTGCCAGCAGTTTATTTCTTAAAGGGACTAGCTCCTATAATTCACCCCTCCACTTT. It encodes CASSLFLKGTSSYNSPLHF.

This clone was detected once. The chain links TRBV7-9 to TRBJ2-7; tentatively, D is TRBD2 (5 bases). The CDR3 is 14 amino acids. V gave up 1 base and J gave up 9 bases, with 16 bases separating them. Germline assignment: CDR1 SEHNR and CDR2 FQNEAQ (reference sequence). The CDR3 loop is CASSLELTPRGQYF. The CDR3 DNA reads TGTGCCAGCAGCTTAGAGTTGACCCCCCGGGGGCAGTACTTC.

The V gene is TRBV6-5, the J gene TRBJ2-1; tentative D call: TRBD2 (5 bases). The ends were cut back, 2 bases at V and 7 bases at J, with 6 bases in the middle. CDR3 length equals 12 residues. In germline, CDR1 is MNHEY, CDR2 SVGAGI. CDR3 residues: CASSYRGNEQFF. The CDR3 DNA reads TGTGCCAGCAGTTACCGGGGAAATGAGCAGTTCTTC.

The CDR3 reads CASREHRSSYEQYF. As DNA, the CDR3 is TGTGCCAGCAGAGAGCATAGGAGCTCCTACGAGCAGTACTTC. The chain links TRBV6-5 to TRBJ2-7; D gene uncertain. With 6 bases removed from V and 0 bases from J, the gap between germline ends came to 12 bases. Germline CDR1 MNHEY, CDR2 SVGAGI. The CDR3 is 14 residues long.

V is TRBV5-1 and J is TRBJ2-2; 12 bases agree with TRBD2. The CDR3 consists of 17 residues. The germline V gene encodes CDR1 SGHRS and CDR2 YFSETQ. V dropped 4 bases and J dropped 0; count of bases not matched to a gene: 4. This CDR3 reads CASSELAGGTNTGELFF. In DNA, the CDR3 is TGCGCCAGCAGCGAACTAGCGGGAGGTACGAACACCGGGGAGCTGTTTTTT.

This clone occurred once. The rearrangement links TRBV7-2 to TRBJ2-7, with no clear D. CDR1 SGHTA and CDR2 FQGNSA come from the germline V gene. Trimming took off 1 base at V and 2 bases at J, with 12 bases between the two ends. This CDR3 is 15 amino acids long. The CDR3 DNA follows: TGTGCCAGCAGCTTAGTAGTCTATTCAACCTACGAGCAGTACTTC. The encoded protein is CASSLVVYSTYEQYF.

This clone showed up just a few times. The V and J genes are TRBV29-1 and TRBJ2-1, with TRBD2 matching over 14 bases. The CDR3 spans 13 residues. Trimming at V came to 8 bases and at J to 6 bases, leaving 3 bases not matched to a gene. CDR1 and CDR2 (germline): SQVTM, ANQGSEA. CDR3 sequence (DNA): TGCAGCATCGGGACTAGCGGGAGCAATGAGCAGTTCTTC. Its protein is CSIGTSGSNEQFF.

The chain joins TRBV28 to TRBJ2-7; 8 bases are a match to TRBD1. The germline gives CDR1 MDHEN, CDR2 SYDVKM. This CDR3 is 14 amino acids long. The V gene end was trimmed by 1 base and the J gene end by 6 bases; junction bases not matched to a gene: 5. DNA for the CDR3: TGTGCCAGCAGTTTATTGCAGGGGGCCGGCGAGCAGTACTTC. It specifies CASSLLQGAGEQYF.

The chain combines TRBV7-3 with TRBJ2-2; 7 bases line up with TRBD1. J gave up 7 bases and V 4 bases, and 9 bases lay outside the gene matches. Per the germline V gene, CDR1 is SGHTA and CDR2 is FQGTGA. This CDR3 has 15 residues. CDR3 DNA: TGTGCCAGCAGCTACTCGGGACAGAGCATCGGGGAGCTGTTTTTT. This sequence encodes CASSYSGQSIGELFF.

The chain uses TRBV19 and TRBJ2-7; a possible D gene is TRBD2 (5 bases). Per germline, CDR1 LNHDA and CDR2 SQIVND (reference sequence). Trimming shortened V by 6 bases and J by 1 base, and 10 bases separated the two germline ends. The CDR3 totals 13 residues. CDR3 in DNA: TGTGCCAGTAGCCTTCGGGGATCCTACGAGCAGTACTTC. Amino acid sequence: CASSLRGSYEQYF.

The V and J genes are TRBV4-2 and TRBJ2-7; D may be TRBD2 (6 bases). Germline V CDR1 and CDR2: LGHNA, YNFKEQ. The V end lost 4 bases, the J end lost 2 bases, and 15 bases lay between the germline ends. This CDR3 has 15 residues. The CDR3, as DNA: TGTGCCAGCAGCCGGGAGGCAGGGACCCCCTACGAGCAGTACTTC. Protein: CASSREAGTPYEQYF.

The rearrangement uses TRBV7-2 and TRBJ2-7, with 16 positions matching TRBD2. The V gene end was trimmed by 4 bases and the J gene end by 4 bases; junction bases not matched to a gene: 7. Germline-derived CDR1 and CDR2 are SGHTA and FQGNSA. The CDR3 extends over 17 amino acids. The CDR3 sequence is CASSSGTSGGARYEQYF. The CDR3 DNA follows: TGTGCCAGCAGCTCCGGGACTAGCGGGGGGGCAAGGTACGAGCAGTACTTC. Complete variable domain (other parts from reference TRBV7-2 and TRBJ2-7): GAGVSQSPSNKVTEKGKDVELRCDPISGHTALYWYRQSLGQGLEFLIYFQGNSAPDKSGLPSDRFSAERTGGSVSTLTIQRTQQEDSAVYLCASSSGTSGGARYEQYFGPGTRLTVT.

This clone was seen only a few times. This chain uses TRBV6-4 with TRBJ2-2; possibly TRBD1 for D (5 bases). The CDR3 covers 15 residues. V was clipped by 5 bases and J by 1 base, with 11 bases between them. Germline loops: CDR1 MRHNA, CDR2 SNTAGT. The CDR3 sequence is CASSPRTRNTGELFF. DNA of the CDR3: TGTGCCAGCAGTCCCCGGACACGGAACACCGGGGAGCTGTTTTTT.